A single sample gave rise to the 9 T cell receptor beta chains below, sequenced in a study of blood T cell repertoires in COVID-19. Generated by immunoSEQ multiplex PCR, the TCRdb table keeps only in-frame clones and is missing some. The table lists 95,000 to 150,000 clones, roughly 89% of them singletons. The sequenced material came from peripheral blood. Source of these receptors: a man in his forties with acute or convalescent COVID-19.

This rearrangement joins TRBV5-5 to TRBJ1-1; TRBD1 aligns across 7 bases. The CDR3 sequence is 14 residues long. Germline CDR1 is SGHKS and CDR2 is YYEKEE (reference sequence). With 3 bases clipped from V and 0 bases from J, the junction kept 2 bases outside the gene matches. The CDR3 DNA is TGTGCCAGCAGCTCGACAGGGCTGAACACTGAAGCTTTCTTT. This gives the protein CASSSTGLNTEAFF.

The J gene is TRBJ2-7, the V gene TRBV2; 13 nucleotides match TRBD2. The length of the CDR3 is 15 residues. V lost 7 bases to trimming and J lost 5 bases; unmatched junction nucleotides: 8. Germline-derived CDR1 and CDR2 are SNHLY and FYNNEI. CDR3 protein: CASIVSGLAGNEQYF. CDR3 nucleotides: TGTGCCAGCATAGTCTCGGGACTAGCGGGAAACGAGCAGTACTTC.

The J gene is TRBJ1-1, the V gene TRBV18; TRBD1 matches at 7 bases. Germline V lookup: CDR1 KGHSH, CDR2 LQKENI. With V trimmed by 2 bases and J by 1 base, 7 bases remained unmatched. The CDR3 has 16 amino acids. The CDR3 sequence: CASSPARTGGNTEAFF. Here the CDR3 DNA reads TGTGCCAGCTCACCAGCAAGGACAGGAGGGAACACTGAAGCTTTCTTT.

The rearrangement joins TRBV3-1 (or the pseudogene TRBV3-2) to TRBJ2-3; the D gene is possibly TRBD1 (5 bases). Per germline, CDR1 LGHDT and CDR2 YNNKEL (reference sequence). The CDR3 contains 14 residues. V lost 4 bases and J 1 base, leaving 9 bases between the germline ends. The CDR3 DNA sequence: TGTGCCAGCAGCCTCCAGGGCCGCACAGATACGCAGTATTTT. Encoded protein: CASSLQGRTDTQYF.

The chain has TRBV19 and TRBJ2-1, with 7 bases identical to TRBD1. The CDR3 runs 15 residues. CDR1 is LNHDA and CDR2 is SQIVND in the germline V gene (reference sequence). Trimming took 3 bases from V and 0 from J; bases not matched to a gene: 2. The CDR3 sequence: CASSIDRDSYNEQFF. The CDR3 DNA reads TGTGCCAGTAGTATCGACAGGGACTCCTACAATGAGCAGTTCTTC.

Only one count was recorded for this clone. The V gene is TRBV9, the J gene TRBJ1-3; weak D call: TRBD1 (5 bases). Germline CDR1 is SGDLS and CDR2 is YYNGEE. V was cut by 0 bases and J by 4 bases, with 14 bases left in between. There are 16 residues in the CDR3. CDR3 sequence reads: CASSVVAGLGGNTIYF. DNA of the CDR3: TGTGCCAGCAGCGTAGTTGCAGGGCTGGGGGGAAACACCATATATTTT.

V and J are TRBV5-1 and TRBJ2-1; 10 bases line up with TRBD2. The germline gives CDR1 SGHRS, CDR2 YFSETQ. V gave up 4 bases and J gave up 8 bases; unmatched junction bases: 15. This CDR3 contains 17 residues. CDR3 in DNA: TGCGCCAGCAGCCCGGAGCCTAGCGGGAGTCGTCCCGATGAGCAGTTCTTC. Translation gives CASSPEPSGSRPDEQFF.

The V call is TRBV30, the J call TRBJ2-7; 7 nucleotides match TRBD2. This CDR3 region has 15 residues. Germline V lookup: CDR1 GTSNPN, CDR2 SVGIG (reference sequence). The V gene end was trimmed by 1 base and the J gene end by 3 bases; junction bases not matched to a gene: 9. CDR3 nucleotide sequence: TGTGCCTGGAGTGGGTGGGGGGGAGGTATCTACGAGCAGTACTTC. It specifies CAWSGWGGGIYEQYF.

The rearrangement uses TRBV5-4 and TRBJ1-2; D gene unclear. Germline lookup yields CDR1 SGHNT and CDR2 YYREEE (reference sequence). V was trimmed by 0 bases and J by 4 bases, leaving 13 bases between them. This CDR3 is built from 15 residues. In DNA form, the CDR3 reads TGTGCCAGCAGCTTGGAAACTGGGCACTTCTATGGCTACACCTTC. It translates to CASSLETGHFYGYTF.